This T cell receptor (beta chain) came from a study of blood T cell repertoires in COVID-19. Background on the study: The origin of the acute and convalescent COVID-19 samples was the United States, Italy and Spain. Sources were T cells, B-cell-depleted T cells, or PBMCs; the material itself was cDNA or gDNA.

Original handling: Quantification of nucleated cells was approximated via reference gene primer amplification. Here immunoSEQ multiplex PCR was the method, and the copy in TCRdb shows in-frame clones only, minus some. The V and J calls and clone size come from that table; D and trimming were worked out from the DNA. The profile shows about 180,000 clones, around 85% of them singletons. The germline V gene encodes CDR1 GTSNPN and CDR2 SVGIG (reference sequence). CDR3 size: 12 residues. V lost 5 bases and J 9 bases, leaving 16 bases between the germline ends. The sequencing input was peripheral blood. The V and J genes are TRBV30 and TRBJ1-2, with D possibly TRBD1 on 6 matching bases. This TCR was sampled from a man aged 55 to 70 with acute or convalescent COVID-19. CDR3 in amino acids: CAWDKHRDRYTF. The DNA for the CDR3 is TGTGCCTGGGATAAACACAGGGACCGCTACACCTTC.